The 14 T cell receptor beta chains reported below all come from one sample, sequenced in a study of a mutant IDH1 vaccine in newly diagnosed glioma. No cognate antigen is known for these TCRs. Documented time point: week 23, last vaccination. Every vaccine dose comprised 300 ug of mutant IDH1 20-mer peptide plus topical imiquimod. Clones were read by immunoSEQ multiplex PCR, and TCRdb kept only the in-frame ones, dropping some. The repertoire has over 35,000 clones, around 85% of them found once; the top ten carry about 2.4%. The sequencing used PBMCs, collected from a glioma patient whose treatment included an IDH1 peptide vaccine. These receptors were collected from a woman younger than 35 with glioma. Some clones in this sample may be carry-over from other donors' samples.

The chain couples TRBV14 to TRBJ2-7; TRBD1 matches at 9 bases. The CDR3 covers 15 residues. J lost 0 bases, V lost 3 bases, and 3 bases had no gene match. Germline-derived CDR1 and CDR2 are SGHDN and FVKESK. CDR3 sequence (DNA): TGTGCCAGCAGCCACGGGACAGGGAGCTCCTACGAGCAGTACTTC. Translating it yields CASSHGTGSSYEQYF.

V gene TRBV6-5 combines with J gene TRBJ1-5, with D possibly matching TRBD1 (5 bases). The germline CDR1 and CDR2 sequences are MNHEY and SVGAGI. This CDR3 contains 16 residues. Trimming removed 0 bases at V and 7 bases at J, with 16 bases between. The CDR3 coding sequence is TGTGCCAGCAGTTACTCGAGTACAGGCCCAGGACAGCCCCAGCATTTT. It codes for CASSYSSTGPGQPQHF.

This chain links TRBV19 with TRBJ2-7; 9 bases align to TRBD1. The CDR3 has 17 amino acids. Germline loops: CDR1 LNHDA, CDR2 SQIVND (reference sequence). V was clipped by 0 bases and J by 4 bases; unmatched bases: 10. The CDR3 sequence is CASSIDRGTGLRYEQYF. The CDR3 nucleotides read TGTGCCAGTAGTATAGATCGGGGGACAGGGCTACGATACGAGCAGTACTTC.

The genes are TRBV14 and TRBJ2-2; D is uncertain. The CDR3 loop spans 15 amino acids. V dropped 0 bases and J dropped 3 bases, with 8 bases sitting between them. The germline CDR1 and CDR2 sequences are SGHDN and FVKESK. The CDR3 loop is CASSQEFRYTGELFF. As DNA, the CDR3 is TGTGCCAGCAGCCAAGAGTTCCGTTACACCGGGGAGCTGTTTTTT. The variable domain in full, completed from reference TRBV14 and TRBJ2-2, reads EAGVTQFPSHSVIEKGQTVTLRCDPISGHDNLYWYRRVMGKEIKFLLHFVKESKQDESGMPNNRFLAERTGGTYSTLKVQPAELEDSGVYFCASSQEFRYTGELFFGEGSRLTVL.

CDR3 sequence (DNA): TGCAGCGTTTATCACACTGAAGCTTTCTTT. This codes for CSVYHTEAFF. The chain couples TRBV29-1 to TRBJ1-1; D is ambiguous. Germline CDR1 and CDR2: SQVTM and ANQGSEA. The ends were cut back, 5 bases at V and 3 bases at J, with 4 bases in the middle. The CDR3 covers 10 residues.

The J gene is TRBJ1-1, the V gene TRBV10-3; D might be TRBD1 (5 bases). Per the germline V gene, CDR1 is ENHRY and CDR2 is SYGVKD. This CDR3 contains 15 residues. Trimming removed 6 bases at V and 3 bases at J, with 17 bases between. CDR3 coding DNA: TGTGCCATCAGGACCCCCGCTGGGACGCACACTGAAGCTTTCTTT. This encodes CAIRTPAGTHTEAFF.

The chain recombines TRBV5-4 with TRBJ2-2; no definite D call. Between the trimmed V and J ends, which lost 0 bases and 2 bases, there was a span of 11 bases. Germline V gives CDR1 SGHNT, CDR2 YYREEE (reference sequence). The CDR3 has 16 amino acids. The CDR3 loop reads CASSLEGGYNTGELFF. The CDR3 DNA is TGTGCCAGCAGCTTGGAGGGCGGCTATAACACCGGGGAGCTGTTTTTT.

The chain couples TRBV4-3 to TRBJ1-2, with a weak D call TRBD1 (5 bases). The CDR3 has 16 residues. The V end was cut by 0 bases, the J end by 2 bases, with 13 bases between. Germline lookup yields CDR1 LGHNA and CDR2 YSLEER. CDR3 coding DNA: TGCGCCAGCAGCCAAGACCTCCTGGGGGGGAACTATGGCTACACCTTC. It translates to CASSQDLLGGNYGYTF.

This clone was found once. The gene calls are TRBV5-6 and TRBJ2-2; TRBD1 or TRBD2 may be the D gene (5 bases each). CDR3 length equals 15 residues. In germline, CDR1 is SGHDT, CDR2 YYEEEE. Trimming took off 5 bases at V and 5 bases at J, with 16 bases between the two ends. CDR3 sequence: CASRGAGWRTGELFF. The DNA of the CDR3 is TGTGCCAGCAGAGGAGCAGGGTGGAGGACCGGGGAGCTGTTTTTT.

This rearrangement joins TRBV30 to TRBJ1-3; D unclear. The V gene's germline CDR1 is GTSNPN and CDR2 SVGIG (reference sequence). V lost 3 bases and J lost 2, with 8 bases in between. This CDR3 is built from 13 residues. The CDR3 sequence: CAWSVGTGNTIYF. Here the CDR3 DNA reads TGTGCCTGGAGCGTGGGTACTGGAAACACCATATATTTT.

The chain links TRBV11-2 to TRBJ2-5, with TRBD2 matching 11 bases. Germline CDR1 SGHAT, CDR2 FQNNGV. This CDR3 spans 18 amino acids. J gave up 2 bases and V 1 base, and 9 bases lay outside the gene matches. CDR3 in amino acids: CASSLVVAGGGGQETQYF. The CDR3 nucleotides are TGTGCCAGCAGCTTAGTAGTAGCGGGAGGGGGGGGTCAAGAGACCCAGTACTTC.

The chain recombines TRBV13 with TRBJ2-7; D is undetermined. This CDR3 contains 12 residues. The V and J ends lost 3 bases and 2 bases respectively, with 5 bases between them. Germline values: CDR1 PRHDT, CDR2 FYEKMQ (reference sequence). The CDR3 spells CASSFSTYEQYF. CDR3 bases: TGTGCCAGCAGCTTCAGCACCTACGAGCAGTACTTC.

This clone occurred once. V usage is TRBV25-1 and J usage is TRBJ1-2; D is unclear. CDR1 is MGHDK, CDR2 SYGVNS, per germline. V was trimmed by 6 bases and J by 3 bases, leaving 14 bases between them. There are 14 residues in the CDR3. DNA of the CDR3: TGTGCCAGCAGACCCCCGGGTAAAGACTATGGCTACACCTTC. Its translation: CASRPPGKDYGYTF.

In its sample, this clone was seen a few times. This chain links TRBV21-1 with TRBJ1-2; TRBD1, the table's D call, lacks a check against the DNA. TRBV21-1 corresponds to a pseudogene. The CDR3 totals 15 residues. CDR3 residues: CASSKASRGVGGYTF. The CDR3 DNA reads TGTGCCAGCAGCAAAGCCAGCAGGGGGGTAGGTGGCTACACCTTC.